The 30 T cell receptor beta chains given below trace back to one sample, sequenced in a study of shared clonotypes between healthy human individuals. Data came from immunoSEQ multiplex PCR; TCRdb stores just in-frame clones and leaves some out. This sample yields roughly 2,300,000 clones, of which 85% to 95% are seen a single time; about 0.41% belongs to the top ten. The source material was naive CD4+ T cells from PBMCs. Documented subset: CD45RA+ positively selected. Every receptor here comes from a man aged 18-30 years in good health. Some clones in this sample may be carry-over from other donors' samples.

The chain has TRBV15 and TRBJ1-2, with D perhaps TRBD1 (5 bases). Looked up from germline, CDR1 is LNHNV and CDR2 is YYDKDF (reference sequence). This CDR3 is built from 16 residues. V was shortened by 0 bases and J by 8 bases, with 19 bases between the two germline ends. CDR3 loop: CATSRDLRGAGGGYTF. The DNA for the CDR3 is TGTGCCACCAGCAGAGATTTGAGGGGCGCCGGCGGAGGCTACACCTTC. Full variable domain (outside the CDR3, taken from reference TRBV15 and TRBJ1-2): DAMVIQNPRYQVTQFGKPVTLSCSQTLNHNVMYWYQQKSSQAPKLLFHYYDKDFNNEADTPDNFQSRRPNTSFCFLDIRSPGLGDTAMYLCATSRDLRGAGGGYTFGSGTRLTVV.

The gene calls are TRBV15 and TRBJ2-6; D unclear. Trimming stripped 9 bases from V and 1 base from J, with 4 bases between. This CDR3 has 12 amino acids. The V gene's germline CDR1 is LNHNV and CDR2 YYDKDF (reference sequence). Here the CDR3 reads CATNSGANVLTF. The CDR3 coding sequence is TGTGCCACGAATTCTGGGGCCAACGTCCTGACTTTC.

As for this clone: Other DNA sequences of this sample code for an identical CDR3. The chain recombines TRBV9 with TRBJ2-1; D unresolved. The V and J ends lost 0 bases and 2 bases respectively, with 6 bases between them. Germline CDR1 SGDLS, CDR2 YYNGEE. The CDR3 consists of 14 residues. The CDR3 here is CASSVGRTYNEQFF. CDR3 sequence (DNA): TGTGCCAGCAGCGTAGGACGGACCTACAATGAGCAGTTCTTC.

The CDR3 DNA is TGTGCCAGCAGCTCGACCCGGACGGGAGGAAACACCATATATTTT. Translating gives CASSSTRTGGNTIYF. The chain is built from TRBV28 and TRBJ1-3; no firm D call. Trimming stripped 6 bases from V and 4 bases from J, with 16 bases between. This CDR3 is 15 amino acids long. In germline, CDR1 is MDHEN, CDR2 SYDVKM.

Remarks on this clone: At the DNA level, this CDR3 is encoded by other sequences in the same sample as well. The gene calls are TRBV6-5 and TRBJ2-7; 7 bases agree with TRBD1. V shed 0 bases, J shed 3 bases, and the junction held 2 bases outside the gene matches. The CDR3 is 14 residues long. The germline gives CDR1 MNHEY, CDR2 SVGAGI. CDR3 region: CASSYSRDSYEQYF. The CDR3 nucleotides are TGTGCCAGCAGTTACTCTAGGGACAGCTACGAGCAGTACTTC.

As regards this clone: The sample carries other DNA sequences with the same CDR3. The rearrangement joins TRBV5-1 to TRBJ2-5, with 10 bases identical to TRBD1. CDR1 and CDR2 from the germline V gene are SGHRS and YFSETQ. Unmatched junction bases numbered 4, after V lost 0 bases and J lost 5 bases. The length of the CDR3 is 15 residues. The CDR3, as DNA: TGCGCCAGCAGCTTGGAGACAGGGGGCGGTGAGACCCAGTACTTC. Translation gives CASSLETGGGETQYF.

The rearrangement joins TRBV15 to TRBJ2-5; D is possibly TRBD2 (5 bases). CDR1 is LNHNV, CDR2 YYDKDF, per germline (reference sequence). V lost 3 bases to trimming and J lost 5 bases, with 10 bases between them. The CDR3 length is 13 residues. CDR3 coding DNA: TGTGCCACCAGCAGGGTAGGGAGCGAGACCCAGTACTTC. Its protein is CATSRVGSETQYF.

The genes are TRBV4-2 and TRBJ2-3, with D tentatively TRBD1 or TRBD2 (5 bases each). Germline values: CDR1 LGHNA, CDR2 YNFKEQ. Between the trimmed V and J ends, which lost 4 bases and 2 bases, there was a span of 13 bases. This CDR3 has 15 amino acids. The DNA of the CDR3 is TGTGCCAGCAGCCCAAACCCCGGGGCCACAGATACGCAGTATTTT. Encoded protein: CASSPNPGATDTQYF.

This sequence joins TRBV7-9 and TRBJ2-2; D might be TRBD1 (6 bases). The germline V gene encodes CDR1 SEHNR and CDR2 FQNEAQ (reference sequence). The V end lost 0 bases, the J end lost 3 bases, and 8 bases lay between the germline ends. The CDR3 covers 15 residues. CDR3 loop: CASSLAQGYTGELFF. In nucleotides, the CDR3 is TGTGCCAGCAGCTTAGCGCAGGGGTACACCGGGGAGCTGTTTTTT.

The chain employs TRBV7-3 and TRBJ2-3, with 9 bases that match TRBD2. The CDR3 sequence is 17 residues long. V was clipped by 4 bases and J by 2 bases; unmatched bases: 10. From germline, CDR1 is SGHTA and CDR2 FQGTGA. The CDR3 bases are TGTGCCAGCAGCTCCCGGGGTAGCGGGAGTTTCACAGATACGCAGTATTTT. This encodes CASSSRGSGSFTDTQYF.

The chain uses TRBV5-4 and TRBJ2-1, with D perhaps TRBD2 (5 bases). CDR1 is SGHNT, CDR2 YYREEE, per germline (reference sequence). Trimming cost V 0 bases and J 0 bases, with 7 bases left between them. CDR3 length: 15 residues. The CDR3 sequence is CASSLDGNSYNEQFF. CDR3 sequence (DNA): TGTGCCAGCAGCTTGGACGGGAACTCCTACAATGAGCAGTTCTTC.

The chain has TRBV29-1 and TRBJ1-3; tentatively, D is TRBD1 (5 bases). The CDR3 totals 14 residues. V was cut by 1 base and J by 0 bases, with 7 bases left in between. The germline CDR1 and CDR2 sequences are SQVTM and ANQGSEA. CDR3 coding DNA: TGCAGCGTTGAAGGGACAAACTCTGGAAACACCATATATTTT. It translates to CSVEGTNSGNTIYF.

The chain is built from TRBV29-1 and TRBJ1-3; the D is unclear. Trimming shortened V by 3 bases and J by 1 base, and 10 bases separated the two germline ends. Germline CDR1 is SQVTM and CDR2 is ANQGSEA. The CDR3 covers 14 residues. The CDR3 nucleotides read TGCAGCGTTGACCCCCCCGGATCTGGAAACACCATATATTTT. Its protein product is CSVDPPGSGNTIYF.

This clone was found once. The chain combines TRBV5-1 with TRBJ1-4, with unresolved D. Germline lookup yields CDR1 SGHRS and CDR2 YFSETQ. Trimming cost V 0 bases and J 0 bases, with 9 bases left between them. CDR3 length: 16 residues. As DNA, the CDR3 is TGCGCCAGCAGCTTGGTGGTGGGAGCAACTAATGAAAAACTGTTTTTT. It encodes CASSLVVGATNEKLFF.

This clone occurred a few times. The chain is built from TRBV4-2 and TRBJ2-1, with a possible D match to TRBD2 (6 bases). Germline lookup yields CDR1 LGHNA and CDR2 YNFKEQ. Trimming shortened V by 8 bases and J by 7 bases, and 18 bases separated the two germline ends. The CDR3 covers 14 residues. The CDR3 coding sequence is TGTGCCAGCGGCGGGATTCTCGGGGCGAATGAGCAGTTCTTC. It yields the protein CASGGILGANEQFF.

The genes are TRBV7-9 and TRBJ1-5; 10 bases are a match to TRBD1. V shed 4 bases and J 5 bases; nucleotides not matched to a gene: 5. The CDR3 is 15 amino acids. CDR1 is SEHNR and CDR2 is FQNEAQ in the germline V gene (reference sequence). The CDR3 sequence is CASSSDRGSYQPQHF. The CDR3 DNA is TGTGCCAGCAGCTCGGACAGGGGGAGCTATCAGCCCCAGCATTTT.

This sequence joins TRBV6-5 and TRBJ1-4, with a tentative D call TRBD1 (6 bases). V was shortened by 7 bases and J by 4 bases, with 10 bases between the two germline ends. Looked up from germline, CDR1 is MNHEY and CDR2 is SVGAGI. The CDR3 has 13 residues. The CDR3 sequence: CASNRDHNEKLFF. CDR3 bases: TGTGCCAGCAACAGGGACCATAATGAAAAACTGTTTTTT.

The chain carries TRBV28 and TRBJ2-5, with D unclear. CDR3 length: 12 residues. Trimming shortened V by 8 bases and J by 2 bases, and 9 bases separated the two germline ends. Per germline, CDR1 MDHEN and CDR2 SYDVKM. In nucleotides, the CDR3 is TGTGCCAGCCTGGGCAGACAAGAGACCCAGTACTTC. This gives the protein CASLGRQETQYF.

The rearrangement uses TRBV5-1 and TRBJ2-3; no definite D call. V lost 6 bases and J 3 bases, leaving 11 bases between the germline ends. The CDR3 is made up of 13 amino acids. CDR1 and CDR2 (germline): SGHRS, YFSETQ. The CDR3 DNA is TGCGCCAGCATGATTGAGAGGACAGATACGCAGTATTTT. This codes for CASMIERTDTQYF.

The chain couples TRBV14 to TRBJ1-1; tentative D call: TRBD1 (5 bases). V shed 6 bases and J shed 0 bases, with 14 bases lying between them. Per germline, CDR1 SGHDN and CDR2 FVKESK. This CDR3 region has 15 residues. CDR3 coding DNA: TGTGCCAGCAGAAACCCAGGGACGGTGAACACTGAAGCTTTCTTT. It codes for CASRNPGTVNTEAFF. Filled out from reference TRBV14 and TRBJ1-1, the complete variable domain reads EAGVTQFPSHSVIEKGQTVTLRCDPISGHDNLYWYRRVMGKEIKFLLHFVKESKQDESGMPNNRFLAERTGGTYSTLKVQPAELEDSGVYFCASRNPGTVNTEAFFGQGTRLTVV.

This clone appeared once. The chain uses TRBV7-2 and TRBJ1-4, with a weak D call TRBD1 (5 bases). Germline V gene sequence: CDR1 SGHTA, CDR2 FQGNSA. Trimming removed 5 bases from V and 7 bases from J, with 14 bases in between. This CDR3 has 14 residues. The CDR3 nucleotides read TGTGCCAGCAGCCCAGTGGGGGGACGTGAAAAACTGTTTTTT. As protein: CASSPVGGREKLFF.

This rearrangement joins TRBV29-1 to TRBJ2-5; D is unresolved. The CDR3 contains 12 residues. Germline values: CDR1 SQVTM, CDR2 ANQGSEA. V lost 5 bases and J 0 bases, leaving 7 bases between the germline ends. The CDR3: CSVIQHQETQYF. CDR3 DNA sequence: TGCAGCGTTATACAGCACCAAGAGACCCAGTACTTC.

To note about this clone: Within the sample, other DNA sequences also encode this same CDR3. This sequence joins TRBV19 and TRBJ2-5; the D is unclear. Trimming took 4 bases from V and 1 from J, leaving 4 bases between them. The length of the CDR3 is 12 residues. The germline V gene has CDR1 LNHDA and CDR2 SQIVND (reference sequence). In DNA, the CDR3 is TGTGCCAGTAGTAGTTCCCAAGAGACCCAGTACTTC. Protein sequence: CASSSSQETQYF.

The V and J genes are TRBV18 and TRBJ2-7, with 7 bases lining up with TRBD2. The CDR3 has 15 residues. CDR1 and CDR2 (germline): KGHSH, LQKENI. The J segment lost 4 bases and the V segment lost 2 bases, leaving 8 bases of the junction unmatched. This CDR3 is CASSPSLAEFYEQYF. For the CDR3, the DNA is TGTGCCAGCTCACCATCCCTAGCGGAATTTTACGAGCAGTACTTC.

The chain employs TRBV5-1 and TRBJ2-3; the match to TRBD1 covers 7 bases. The CDR3 length is 17 residues. Germline V gives CDR1 SGHRS, CDR2 YFSETQ. V dropped 0 bases and J dropped 0; count of bases not matched to a gene: 7. Here the CDR3 reads CASSLDPRGGSTDTQYF. CDR3 bases: TGCGCCAGCAGCTTGGACCCCCGAGGGGGCAGCACAGATACGCAGTATTTT.

A note on this clone: In the same sample, other DNA sequences code for this CDR3. The rearrangement joins TRBV28 to TRBJ2-7; D is possibly TRBD1 (5 bases). Germline CDR1 and CDR2: MDHEN and SYDVKM. There are 13 residues in the CDR3. V was pared by 4 bases and J by 0 bases, with 7 bases between. The CDR3 sequence: CASSSGYSYEQYF. Here the CDR3 DNA reads TGTGCCAGCAGTTCAGGGTACTCCTACGAGCAGTACTTC.

The genes are TRBV6-6 and TRBJ2-2; 7 nucleotides agree with TRBD1. Germline V CDR1 and CDR2: MNHNY, SVGAGI (reference sequence). After removal of 5 bases from V and 0 bases from J, the junction contained 6 bases not matched to a gene. This CDR3 has 16 amino acids. The CDR3 here is CASSPGTETNTGELFF. The CDR3 DNA follows: TGTGCCAGCAGTCCAGGGACAGAGACGAACACCGGGGAGCTGTTTTTT.

V gene TRBV5-1 combines with J gene TRBJ1-2, with a possible D match to TRBD1 (6 bases). V lost 4 bases to trimming and J lost 4 bases, with 17 bases between them. The length of the CDR3 is 15 residues. CDR1 and CDR2 (germline): SGHRS, YFSETQ. The CDR3 nucleotides are TGCGCCAGCAGCCCGGAGGGACAACAGAGCTATGGCTACACCTTC. Its protein is CASSPEGQQSYGYTF.

This clone occurred a few times. This chain connects TRBV30 to TRBJ1-1; D remains unclear. Germline lookup yields CDR1 GTSNPN and CDR2 SVGIG (reference sequence). The germline V and J ends were trimmed by 1 base and 1 base, with 7 bases remaining between them. The CDR3 contains 13 residues. CDR3 sequence reads: CAWSEQRNTEAFF. The CDR3 coding sequence is TGTGCCTGGAGTGAACAGAGGAACACTGAAGCTTTCTTT.

This chain uses TRBV7-2 with TRBJ2-7; TRBD1 agrees at 10 bases. This CDR3 comprises 14 residues. In germline, CDR1 is SGHTA, CDR2 FQGNSA. V dropped 3 bases and J dropped 4; count of bases not matched to a gene: 3. The CDR3 region has the DNA TGTGCCAGCAGCTTCTGGACAGGGGGGTACGAGCAGTACTTC. Its protein product is CASSFWTGGYEQYF.